These 18 T cell receptor beta chains were all obtained from the same sample, sequenced in a study of shared clonotypes between healthy human individuals (dated by TCRdb to 2019 to 2021). The library was prepared using the immunoSEQ multiplex PCR assay. The immuneACCESS repertoire file appears here via TCRdb, limited to in-frame rearrangements. These files lack a portion of the clones; in checked studies, under half of the deficit traces to unresolved V genes, and the cause of the others is not known. Across this sample there are around 1.1 million clones, with more than 75% seen only once. The ten top clones hold roughly 0.62% of the sample. Sequencing was done on a sample of memory CD4+ T cells from PBMCs. The sample's cell subset or site label, decoded: CD45RA-negative fraction. Every receptor here comes from a man aged 18 to 29 in good health. Some clones in this sample may be carry-over from other donors' samples.

J is TRBJ1-1 and V is TRBV29-1; D may be TRBD1 (6 bases). From germline, CDR1 is SQVTM and CDR2 ANQGSEA. V shed 6 bases and J shed 1 base, with 9 bases lying between them. The CDR3 has 12 residues. Here the CDR3 DNA reads TGCAGCGTGTCCAGGGGGAACACTGAAGCTTTCTTT. Protein product: CSVSRGNTEAFF. The variable domain in full, with the rest retrieved from reference TRBV29-1 and TRBJ1-1, is SAVISQKPSRDICQRGTSLTIQCQVDSQVTMMFWYRQQPGQSLTLIATANQGSEATYESGFVIDKFPISRPNLTFSTLTVSNMSPEDSSIYLCSVSRGNTEAFFGQGTRLTVV.

The J gene is TRBJ2-1, the V gene TRBV10-3; perhaps TRBD1 as D (5 bases). Germline V gene lookup returns CDR1 ENHRY and CDR2 SYGVKD. Trimming cost V 2 bases and J 9 bases, with 8 bases left between them. This CDR3 contains 12 residues. The CDR3 is CAISEGQGEQFF. For the CDR3, the DNA is TGTGCCATCAGTGAGGGGCAGGGTGAGCAGTTCTTC.

CDR3 sequence (DNA): TGTGCCAGCAGTCCCTCTTACGTCCCCACAGATACGCAGTATTTT. This sequence encodes CASSPSYVPTDTQYF. The rearrangement uses TRBV27 and TRBJ2-3, with D hard to call. The CDR3 loop spans 15 amino acids. V lost 5 bases and J lost 2, with 14 bases in between. Germline assignment: CDR1 MNHEY and CDR2 SMNVEV (reference sequence).

This clone has a single count. The same CDR3 is also encoded by other DNA sequences in this sample. The chain links TRBV7-9 to TRBJ2-1; 10 bases map to TRBD2. There are 15 residues in the CDR3. Germline V gene data show CDR1 as SEHNR and CDR2 as FQNEAQ (reference sequence). V lost 5 bases to trimming and J lost 2 bases; unmatched junction nucleotides: 3. The CDR3 nucleotides read TGTGCCAGCAGCCGCGGACTAGCGGCCTACAATGAGCAGTTCTTC. This sequence encodes CASSRGLAAYNEQFF. Variable domain in full (rest from reference TRBV7-9 and TRBJ2-1): DTGVSQNPRHKITKRGQNVTFRCDPISEHNRLYWYRQTLGQGPEFLTYFQNEAQLEKSRLLSDRFSAERPKGSFSTLEIQRTEQGDSAMYLCASSRGLAAYNEQFFGPGTRLTVL.

In nucleotides, the CDR3 is TGTGCCAGCAGCGCGCCACGGCAGGGCTCTCCAACTAATGAAAAACTGTTTTTT. Protein product: CASSAPRQGSPTNEKLFF. The chain couples TRBV7-9 to TRBJ1-4; tentatively, D is TRBD1 (5 bases). V shed 5 bases and J shed 0 bases, with 19 bases lying between them. CDR3 length: 18 residues. The germline V gene encodes CDR1 SEHNR and CDR2 FQNEAQ (reference sequence).

V gene TRBV30 combines with J gene TRBJ1-5; no reliable D call. Germline V gives CDR1 GTSNPN, CDR2 SVGIG (reference sequence). The CDR3 loop spans 13 amino acids. V was clipped by 3 bases and J by 2 bases, with 8 bases between them. The DNA of the CDR3 is TGTGCCTGGAGGGAAACGGGCAATCAGCCCCAGCATTTT. Translation gives CAWRETGNQPQHF.

CDR3 sequence: CSLSRNTQYF. The DNA for the CDR3 is TGCAGCCTTAGTAGGAATACGCAGTATTTT. The V gene is TRBV20-1, the J gene TRBJ2-3; D is ambiguous. CDR1 and CDR2 from the germline V gene are DFQATT and SNEGSKA (reference sequence). CDR3 size: 10 residues.

Of note for this clone: A far bigger clonotype differs at one base, so this is likely a read error. Other DNA sequences in this sample translate to the same CDR3. The chain joins TRBV19 to TRBJ2-1; 8 bases match TRBD2. CDR1 is LNHDA, CDR2 SQIVND, per germline (reference sequence). The CDR3 extends over 15 amino acids. Here the CDR3 DNA reads TGTGCCAGTAGTATAGTAGCGGGACCTTACAACGAGCAGTTCTTC. This encodes CASSIVAGPYNEQFF. The full variable domain, completed using reference TRBV19 and TRBJ2-1, is DGGITQSPKYLFRKEGQNVTLSCEQNLNHDAMYWYRQDPGQGLRLIYYSQIVNDFQKGDIAEGYSVSREKKESFPLTVTSAQKNPTAFYLCASSIVAGPYNEQFFGPGTRLTVL.

The chain links TRBV19 to TRBJ2-3, with 10 bases matching TRBD1. The CDR3 loop spans 13 amino acids. V gave up 8 bases and J gave up 5 bases; unmatched junction bases: 4. Looked up from germline, CDR1 is LNHDA and CDR2 is SQIVND (reference sequence). The CDR3 region is CASGTGAGDTQYF. CDR3 nucleotide sequence: TGTGCCAGTGGGACAGGGGCGGGAGATACGCAGTATTTT.

This chain uses TRBV4-1 with TRBJ2-7; no reliable D call. CDR3 length: 13 amino acids. V was clipped by 0 bases and J by 5 bases, with 8 bases between them. The germline V gene has CDR1 MGHRA and CDR2 YSYEKL. The CDR3: CASSQDSPDEQYF. The CDR3 nucleotides are TGCGCCAGCAGCCAAGATTCACCAGACGAGCAGTACTTC.

The V and J genes are TRBV20-1 and TRBJ2-7; D gene uncertain. Germline-derived CDR1 and CDR2 are DFQATT and SNEGSKA (reference sequence). V was trimmed by 2 bases and J by 5 bases, leaving 7 bases between them. The CDR3 contains 11 residues. In DNA form, the CDR3 reads TGCAGTGCTAGACTATACGACGAGCAGTACTTC. Translating it yields CSARLYDEQYF.

The rearrangement uses TRBV7-6 and TRBJ2-5, with D unresolved. This CDR3 region has 14 residues. V lost 2 bases to trimming and J lost 0 bases, with 7 bases between them. CDR1 and CDR2 (germline): SGHVS, FNYEAQ. In nucleotides, the CDR3 is TGTGCCAGCAGCTTAACAAACCACCAAGAGACCCAGTACTTC. Amino acid sequence: CASSLTNHQETQYF.

The rearrangement uses TRBV27 and TRBJ1-4; D is possibly TRBD1 (5 bases). The V and J ends lost 5 bases and 4 bases respectively, with 17 bases between them. The CDR3 is 16 residues long. The V gene's germline CDR1 is MNHEY and CDR2 SMNVEV (reference sequence). DNA for the CDR3: TGTGCCAGCAGTCTCCGGGGCCTTTTGGGTAATGAAAAACTGTTTTTT. This sequence encodes CASSLRGLLGNEKLFF.

The chain combines TRBV30 with TRBJ1-3; TRBD1 might be the D (5 bases). The CDR3 has 14 residues. Germline V gives CDR1 GTSNPN, CDR2 SVGIG (reference sequence). With 5 bases removed from V and 0 bases from J, the gap between germline ends came to 11 bases. The CDR3: CAWDAGHSGNTIYF. The CDR3 bases are TGTGCCTGGGACGCAGGACACTCTGGAAACACCATATATTTT.

The gene calls are TRBV5-1 and TRBJ2-3, with 9 bases identical to TRBD2. The V gene's germline CDR1 is SGHRS and CDR2 YFSETQ. The CDR3 length is 15 residues. V shed 0 bases, J shed 6 bases, and the junction held 5 bases outside the gene matches. This CDR3 reads CASSLGSSGMDTQYF. CDR3 DNA sequence: TGCGCCAGCAGCTTGGGGTCTAGCGGGATGGATACGCAGTATTTT.

The V call is TRBV10-3, the J call TRBJ1-2; 7 bases are a match to TRBD1. In germline, CDR1 is ENHRY, CDR2 SYGVKD. The CDR3 has 16 amino acids. With V trimmed by 3 bases and J by 0 bases, 7 bases remained unmatched. CDR3 sequence (DNA): TGTGCCATCAGTGAATCCGGACAGGCAGCTAACTATGGCTACACCTTC. This encodes CAISESGQAANYGYTF.

V usage is TRBV6-5 and J usage is TRBJ1-5, with D maybe TRBD1 (6 bases). V gave up 5 bases and J gave up 7 bases, with 12 bases separating them. This CDR3 spans 13 amino acids. Germline V gene data show CDR1 as MNHEY and CDR2 as SVGAGI. CDR3 bases: TGTGCCAGCAGTAGACAGGTCGGGCAGCCCCAGCATTTT. It yields the protein CASSRQVGQPQHF.

In this sample, this clone turned up many times. The chain combines TRBV7-2 with TRBJ2-7, with D unresolved. This CDR3 has 16 amino acids. The germline V and J ends were trimmed by 1 base and 8 bases, with 21 bases remaining between them. Per the germline V gene, CDR1 is SGHTA and CDR2 is FQGNSA. CDR3 DNA: TGTGCCAGCAGCTTAGTCTTCGGAGACCCGTCCCCGAAGCAGTACTTC. Its translation is CASSLVFGDPSPKQYF.